The T cell receptor (beta chain) under discussion was sequenced for a study of identical twins. This CDR3 comprises 14 residues. Germline CDR1 reads MNHNS; CDR2 reads SASEGT. Trimming removed 4 bases at V and 3 bases at J, with 12 bases between. Regarding the study as a whole: Out-of-frame sharing of TCR alpha in monozygotic twins was underestimated by models.

Worth noting for this clonotype: Its antigen is as yet unknown.

TCRdb itself ran the 5' RACE reads through MiXCR, one entry per CDR3 protein. The table records roughly 690,000 distinct CDR3 sequences, approximately 22% of them present only once. These same data were also listed under a study on T cells expressing NK-cell markers. That work states: Seven of eight sequenced donors tested HCMV-seropositive; one tested seronegative.

The J gene is TRBJ1-2, the V gene TRBV6-1, with a tentative D call TRBD1 (5 bases). The specimen was PBMCs. The clonotype was recovered from a woman aged 18-30 years in good health. CDR3 sequence (DNA): TGTGCCAGCAGTGTCCGGGACGGCTACTATGGCTACACCTTC. It specifies CASSVRDGYYGYTF.